Listed below are T cell receptor beta chains from one sample, sequenced in a study of cytomegalovirus exposure and HLA in healthy donors. The assay was immunoSEQ multiplex PCR, and TCRdb's table has in-frame clones only and misses some. The table has under 200,000 clones, 82% seen once. Sequencing was performed on PBMCs. The receptor set was obtained from a woman under 30 in good health and CMV-seronegative. Both conserved end residues are part of each CDR3. A D gene is named only where the DNA matches it firmly. Size is omitted from some rows. Given values are once, few, many or a class for expanded clones.

V: TRBV11-2; length: 14; size: once; D: TRBD1; J: TRBJ2-1; CDR3: CASSGQVGHNEQFF; DNA: TGTGCCAGCAGCGGACAGGTGGGGCACAATGAGCAGTTCTTC
V: TRBV4-3; length: 19; size: NA; D: TRBD2; J: TRBJ2-1; CDR3: CASSQEETSGRSSYNEQFF; DNA: TGCGCCAGCAGCCAAGAGGAGACTAGCGGGAGGTCGTCCTACAATGAGCAGTTCTTC
V: TRBV4-1; length: 17; size: NA; D: NA; J: TRBJ2-3; CDR3: CASSQEERLGGLDTQYF; DNA: TGCGCCAGCAGCCAAGAGGAGCGACTGGGGGGTTTAGATACGCAGTATTTT
V: TRBV6-5; length: 14; size: NA; D: TRBD1; J: TRBJ1-2; CDR3: CASSLQGDGYGYTF; DNA: TGTGCCAGCAGTTTACAGGGGGACGGCTATGGCTACACCTTC
V: TRBV27; length: 15; size: few; D: TRBD1; J: TRBJ2-1; CDR3: CASRSGTASYNEQFF; DNA: TGTGCCAGCCGATCCGGGACAGCGTCCTACAATGAGCAGTTCTTC
V: TRBV7-8; length: 17; size: once; D: NA; J: TRBJ2-2; CDR3: CASSLVGGGQGTGELFF; DNA: TGTGCCAGCAGCTTAGTCGGAGGGGGCCAAGGGACCGGGGAGCTGTTTTTT
V: TRBV5-1; length: 17; size: once; D: NA; J: TRBJ2-6; CDR3: CASSLFLSTGGANVLTF; DNA: TGCGCCAGCAGCTTGTTTTTAAGTACCGGTGGGGCCAACGTCCTGACTTTC
V: TRBV11-2; length: 13; size: NA; D: NA; J: TRBJ1-4; CDR3: CASSSRGPEKLFF; DNA: TGTGCCAGCAGCTCTCGGGGTCCGGAAAAACTGTTTTTT
V: TRBV25-1; length: 12; size: NA; D: NA; J: TRBJ2-7; CDR3: CASSVTGYEQYF; DNA: TGTGCCAGCAGTGTCACAGGGTACGAGCAGTACTTC
V: TRBV4-3; length: 15; size: NA; D: TRBD2; J: TRBJ2-5; CDR3: CASSQLLAAAETQYF; DNA: TGCGCCAGCAGCCAACTACTAGCGGCCGCGGAGACCCAGTACTTC
V: TRBV2; length: 18; size: NA; D: TRBD1; J: TRBJ1-6; CDR3: CASRDILGGKERNSPLHF; DNA: TGTGCCAGCAGGGATATCTTAGGGGGCAAAGAGCGTAATTCACCCCTCCACTTT
V: TRBV19; length: 17; size: once; D: NA; J: TRBJ2-4; CDR3: CASSIVFFRGAKNIQYF; DNA: TGTGCCAGTAGTATAGTGTTCTTCAGGGGAGCCAAAAACATTCAGTACTTC
V: TRBV5-1; length: 13; size: once; D: TRBD1; J: TRBJ2-3; CDR3: CASSLRSRDREHF; DNA: TGCGCCAGCAGCTTGCGAAGCCGGGACAGGGAACATTTT
V: TRBV4-3; length: 15; size: few; D: NA; J: TRBJ1-1; CDR3: CASSQDQGLGTEAFF; DNA: TGCGCCAGCAGCCAAGACCAGGGTTTGGGCACTGAAGCTTTCTTT
V: TRBV5-8; length: 16; size: NA; D: TRBD2; J: TRBJ2-5; CDR3: CASSLSGLALQETQYF; DNA: TGTGCCAGCAGCTTGTCGGGACTAGCACTACAAGAGACCCAGTACTTC
V: TRBV19; length: 15; size: NA; D: NA; J: TRBJ2-2; CDR3: CASSMRLSNTGELFF; DNA: TGTGCCAGTAGTATGAGGCTATCGAACACCGGGGAGCTGTTTTTT
V: TRBV18; length: 15; size: once; D: NA; J: TRBJ2-3; CDR3: CASSPGAGLTDAQYF; DNA: TGTGCCAGCTCACCAGGCGCCGGGCTGACAGATGCGCAGTATTTT
V: TRBV28; length: 19; size: few; D: TRBD2; J: TRBJ2-1; CDR3: CASSLIPGTSGSSYNEQFF; DNA: TGTGCCAGCAGTTTGATACCCGGGACTAGCGGAAGCTCCTACAATGAGCAGTTCTTC
V: TRBV4-3; length: 17; size: NA; D: TRBD2; J: TRBJ2-5; CDR3: CASSQDRGGVIQETQYF; DNA: TGCGCCAGCAGCCAAGATCGGGGGGGGGTGATCCAAGAGACCCAGTACTTC
V: TRBV11-2; length: 15; size: NA; D: NA; J: TRBJ2-2; CDR3: CASSFGGLNTGELFF; DNA: TGTGCCAGCAGCTTTGGCGGGCTCAACACCGGGGAGCTGTTTTTT